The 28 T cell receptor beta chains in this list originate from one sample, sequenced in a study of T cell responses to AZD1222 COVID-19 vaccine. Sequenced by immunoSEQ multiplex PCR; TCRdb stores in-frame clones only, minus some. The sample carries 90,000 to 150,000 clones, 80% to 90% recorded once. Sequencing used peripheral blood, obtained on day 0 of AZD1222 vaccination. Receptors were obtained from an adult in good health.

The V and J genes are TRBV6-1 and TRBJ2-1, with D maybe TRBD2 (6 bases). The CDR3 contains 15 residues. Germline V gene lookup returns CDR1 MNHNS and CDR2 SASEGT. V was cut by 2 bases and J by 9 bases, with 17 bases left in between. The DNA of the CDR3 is TGTGCCAGCAGTGAAATAGGGCTAGCGTTGGGTGAGCAGTTCTTC. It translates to CASSEIGLALGEQFF.

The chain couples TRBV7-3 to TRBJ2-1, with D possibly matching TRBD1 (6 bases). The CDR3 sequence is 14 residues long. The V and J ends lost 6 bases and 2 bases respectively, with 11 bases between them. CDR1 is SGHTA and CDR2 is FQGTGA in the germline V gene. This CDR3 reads CASSHREPYNEQFF. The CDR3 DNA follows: TGTGCCAGCAGTCACAGGGAACCCTACAATGAGCAGTTCTTC.

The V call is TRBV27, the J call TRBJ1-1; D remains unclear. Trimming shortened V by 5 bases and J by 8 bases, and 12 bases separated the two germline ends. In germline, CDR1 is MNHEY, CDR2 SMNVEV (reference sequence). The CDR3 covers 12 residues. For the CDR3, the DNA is TGTGCCAGCAGTCTCCCGTCGTACGAAGCTTTCTTT. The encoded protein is CASSLPSYEAFF.

As DNA, the CDR3 is TGTGCCTGGAGTGTAGGTCTCTATGGCTACACCTTC. Its translation: CAWSVGLYGYTF. The chain combines TRBV30 with TRBJ1-2; the D is unclear. Germline V gene lookup returns CDR1 GTSNPN and CDR2 SVGIG (reference sequence). This CDR3 is 12 amino acids long. The V end lost 0 bases, the J end lost 4 bases, and 6 bases lay between the germline ends.

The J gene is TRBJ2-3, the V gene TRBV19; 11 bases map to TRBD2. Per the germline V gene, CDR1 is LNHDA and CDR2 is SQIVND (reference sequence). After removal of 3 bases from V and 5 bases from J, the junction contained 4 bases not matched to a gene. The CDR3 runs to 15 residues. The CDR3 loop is CASSITSGSVDTQYF. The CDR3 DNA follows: TGTGCCAGTAGTATTACTAGCGGGAGTGTAGATACGCAGTATTTT.

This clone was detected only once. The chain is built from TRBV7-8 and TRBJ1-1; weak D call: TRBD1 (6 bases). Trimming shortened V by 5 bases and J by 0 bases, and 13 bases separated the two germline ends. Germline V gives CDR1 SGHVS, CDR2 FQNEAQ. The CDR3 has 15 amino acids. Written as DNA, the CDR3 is TGTGCCAGCAGCACTTCCGACAGGTTGAACACTGAAGCTTTCTTT. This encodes CASSTSDRLNTEAFF.

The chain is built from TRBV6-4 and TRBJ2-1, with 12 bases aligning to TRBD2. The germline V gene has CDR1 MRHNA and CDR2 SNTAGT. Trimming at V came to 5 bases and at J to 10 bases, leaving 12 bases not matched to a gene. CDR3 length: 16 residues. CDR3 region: CASSSLASGRAEEQFF. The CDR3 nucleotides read TGTGCCAGCAGTTCCCTGGCTAGCGGGAGGGCGGAGGAGCAGTTCTTC.

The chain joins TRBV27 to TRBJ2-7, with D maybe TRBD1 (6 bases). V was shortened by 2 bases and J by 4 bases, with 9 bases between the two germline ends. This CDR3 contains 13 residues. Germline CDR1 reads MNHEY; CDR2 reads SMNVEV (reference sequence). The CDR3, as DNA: TGTGCCAGCAGTTTAGCAGGGGTATACGAGCAGTACTTC. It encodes CASSLAGVYEQYF.

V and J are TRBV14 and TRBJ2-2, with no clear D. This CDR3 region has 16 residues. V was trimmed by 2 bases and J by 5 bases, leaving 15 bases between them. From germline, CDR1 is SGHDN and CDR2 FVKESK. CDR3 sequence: CASSQYSFVGTGELFF. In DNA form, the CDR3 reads TGTGCCAGCAGCCAATACTCTTTCGTGGGGACCGGGGAGCTGTTTTTT.

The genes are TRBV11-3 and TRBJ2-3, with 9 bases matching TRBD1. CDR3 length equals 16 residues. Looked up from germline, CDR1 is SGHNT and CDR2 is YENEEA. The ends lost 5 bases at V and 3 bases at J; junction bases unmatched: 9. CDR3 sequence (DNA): TGTGCCAGCAGCACGGGACAGGGCAGGTATACAGATACGCAGTATTTT. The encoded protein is CASSTGQGRYTDTQYF.

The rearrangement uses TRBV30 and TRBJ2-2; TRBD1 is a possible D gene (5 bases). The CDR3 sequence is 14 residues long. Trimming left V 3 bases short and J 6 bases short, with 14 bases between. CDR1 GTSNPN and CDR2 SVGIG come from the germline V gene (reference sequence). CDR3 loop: CAWRQGLNSGELFF. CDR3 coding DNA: TGTGCCTGGAGGCAGGGCCTGAATTCCGGGGAGCTGTTTTTT.

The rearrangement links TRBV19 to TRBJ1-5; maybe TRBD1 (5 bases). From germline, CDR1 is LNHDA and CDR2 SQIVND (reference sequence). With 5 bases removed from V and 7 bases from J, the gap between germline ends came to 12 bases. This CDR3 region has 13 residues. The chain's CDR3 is CASSARGGQPQHF. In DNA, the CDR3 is TGTGCCAGTAGTGCTAGGGGCGGGCAGCCCCAGCATTTT.

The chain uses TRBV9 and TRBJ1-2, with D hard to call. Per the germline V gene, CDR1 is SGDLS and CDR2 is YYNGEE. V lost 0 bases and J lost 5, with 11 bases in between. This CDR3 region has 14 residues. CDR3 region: CASSVGRSPYGYTF. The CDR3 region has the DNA TGTGCCAGCAGCGTAGGCAGGTCCCCTTATGGCTACACCTTC.

The CDR3 DNA reads as TGTGCCAGTATGGGCAGGTTTACTGAAGCTTTCTTT. As protein: CASMGRFTEAFF. The genes are TRBV19 and TRBJ1-1; D not resolved. This CDR3 has 12 residues. CDR1 is LNHDA and CDR2 is SQIVND in the germline V gene (reference sequence). Trimming cost V 7 bases and J 5 bases, with 11 bases left between them. The full variable domain, in which reference TRBV19 and TRBJ1-1 provide the parts outside the CDR3, is DGGITQSPKYLFRKEGQNVTLSCEQNLNHDAMYWYRQDPGQGLRLIYYSQIVNDFQKGDIAEGYSVSREKKESFPLTVTSAQKNPTAFYLCASMGRFTEAFFGQGTRLTVV.

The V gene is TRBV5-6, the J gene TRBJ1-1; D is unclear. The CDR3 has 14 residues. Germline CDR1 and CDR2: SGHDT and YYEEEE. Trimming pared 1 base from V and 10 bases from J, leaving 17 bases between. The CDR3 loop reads CASSLPRTGWGAFF. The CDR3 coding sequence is TGTGCCAGCAGCTTGCCGCGGACGGGCTGGGGAGCTTTCTTT.

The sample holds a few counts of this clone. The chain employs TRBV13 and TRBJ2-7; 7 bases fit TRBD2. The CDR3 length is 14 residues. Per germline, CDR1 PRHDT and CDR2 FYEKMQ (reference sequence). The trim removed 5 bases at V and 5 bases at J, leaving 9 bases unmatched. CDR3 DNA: TGTGCCAGCAGCACAAGGACTAGAGTACACGAGCAGTACTTC. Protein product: CASSTRTRVHEQYF.

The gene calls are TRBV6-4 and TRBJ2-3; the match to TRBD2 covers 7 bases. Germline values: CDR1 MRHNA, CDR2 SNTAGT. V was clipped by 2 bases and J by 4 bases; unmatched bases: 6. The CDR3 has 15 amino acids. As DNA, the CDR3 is TGTGCCAGCAGTGACCATGCGGGAGTGGCAGATACGCAGTATTTT. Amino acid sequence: CASSDHAGVADTQYF.

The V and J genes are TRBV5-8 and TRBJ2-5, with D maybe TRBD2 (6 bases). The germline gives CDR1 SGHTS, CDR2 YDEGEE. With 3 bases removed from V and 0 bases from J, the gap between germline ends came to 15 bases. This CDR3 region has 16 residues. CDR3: CASSSRRGTYQETQYF. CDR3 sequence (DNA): TGTGCCAGCAGCTCGAGGAGGGGAACGTACCAAGAGACCCAGTACTTC. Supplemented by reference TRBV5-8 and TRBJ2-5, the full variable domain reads EAGVTQSPTHLIKTRGQQATLRCSPISGHTSVYWYQQALGLGLQFLLWYDEGEERNRGNFPPRFSGRQFPNYSSELNVNALELEDSALYLCASSSRRGTYQETQYFGPGTRLLVL.

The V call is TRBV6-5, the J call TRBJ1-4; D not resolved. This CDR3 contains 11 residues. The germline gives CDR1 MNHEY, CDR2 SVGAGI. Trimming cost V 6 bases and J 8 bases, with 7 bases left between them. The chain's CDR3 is CASSQGEKLFF. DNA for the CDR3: TGTGCCAGCAGCCAAGGGGAAAAACTGTTTTTT.

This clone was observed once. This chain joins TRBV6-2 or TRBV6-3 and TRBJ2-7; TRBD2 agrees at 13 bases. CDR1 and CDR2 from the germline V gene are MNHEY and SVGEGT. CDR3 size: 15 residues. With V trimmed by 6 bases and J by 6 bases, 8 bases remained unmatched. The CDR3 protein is CASSMTSGRSGEQYF. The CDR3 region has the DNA TGTGCCAGCAGCATGACTAGCGGGAGGTCGGGCGAGCAGTACTTC.

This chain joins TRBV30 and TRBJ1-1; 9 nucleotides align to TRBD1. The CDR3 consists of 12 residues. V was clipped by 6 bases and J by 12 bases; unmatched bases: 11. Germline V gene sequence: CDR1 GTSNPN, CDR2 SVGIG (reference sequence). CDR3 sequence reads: CACQPGQGRSFF. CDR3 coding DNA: TGTGCCTGTCAACCGGGACAGGGTCGGTCTTTCTTT.

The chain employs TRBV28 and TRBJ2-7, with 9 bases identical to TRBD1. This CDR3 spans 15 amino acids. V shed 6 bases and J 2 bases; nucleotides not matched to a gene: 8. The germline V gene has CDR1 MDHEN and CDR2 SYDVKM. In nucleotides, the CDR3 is TGTGCCAGCAGCTTGCCCGACAGGGGGACCTACGAGCAGTACTTC. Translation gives CASSLPDRGTYEQYF.

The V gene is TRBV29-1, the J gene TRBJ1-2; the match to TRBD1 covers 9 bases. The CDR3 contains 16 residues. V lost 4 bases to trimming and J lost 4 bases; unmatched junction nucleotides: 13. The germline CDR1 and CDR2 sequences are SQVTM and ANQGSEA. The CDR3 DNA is TGCAGCGTTGGTCGGGACAGGGAGGAATCAGGCTATGGCTACACCTTC. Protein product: CSVGRDREESGYGYTF. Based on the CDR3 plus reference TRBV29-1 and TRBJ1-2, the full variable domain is SAVISQKPSRDICQRGTSLTIQCQVDSQVTMMFWYRQQPGQSLTLIATANQGSEATYESGFVIDKFPISRPNLTFSTLTVSNMSPEDSSIYLCSVGRDREESGYGYTFGSGTRLTVV.

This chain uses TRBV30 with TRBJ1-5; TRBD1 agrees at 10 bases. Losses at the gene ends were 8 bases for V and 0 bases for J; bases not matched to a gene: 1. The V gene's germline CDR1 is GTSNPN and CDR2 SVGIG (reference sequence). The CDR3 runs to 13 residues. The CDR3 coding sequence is TGTGCCGGGGACAGGGGTAGCAATCAGCCCCAGCATTTT. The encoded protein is CAGDRGSNQPQHF. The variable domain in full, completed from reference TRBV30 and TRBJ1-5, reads SQTIHQWPATLVQPVGSPLSLECTVEGTSNPNLYWYRQAAGRGLQLLFYSVGIGQISSEVPQNLSASRPQDRQFILSSKKLLLSDSGFYLCAGDRGSNQPQHFGDGTRLSIL.

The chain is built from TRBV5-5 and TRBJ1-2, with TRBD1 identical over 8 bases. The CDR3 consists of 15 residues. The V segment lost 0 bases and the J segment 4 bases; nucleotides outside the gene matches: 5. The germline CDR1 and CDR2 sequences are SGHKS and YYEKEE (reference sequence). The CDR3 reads CASSLAGQGGYGYTF. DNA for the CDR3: TGTGCCAGCAGCTTGGCCGGACAGGGAGGCTATGGCTACACCTTC. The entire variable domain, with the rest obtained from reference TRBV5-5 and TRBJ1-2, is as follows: DAGVTQSPTHLIKTRGQQVTLRCSPISGHKSVSWYQQVLGQGPQFIFQYYEKEERGRGNFPDRFSARQFPNYSSELNVNALLLGDSALYLCASSLAGQGGYGYTFGSGTRLTVV.

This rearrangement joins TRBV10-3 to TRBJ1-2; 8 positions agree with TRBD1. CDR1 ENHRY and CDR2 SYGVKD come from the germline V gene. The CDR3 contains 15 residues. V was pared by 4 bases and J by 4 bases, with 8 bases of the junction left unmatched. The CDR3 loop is CAISASGGVGYGYTF. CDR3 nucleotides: TGTGCCATCAGTGCGTCAGGGGGCGTCGGCTATGGCTACACCTTC.

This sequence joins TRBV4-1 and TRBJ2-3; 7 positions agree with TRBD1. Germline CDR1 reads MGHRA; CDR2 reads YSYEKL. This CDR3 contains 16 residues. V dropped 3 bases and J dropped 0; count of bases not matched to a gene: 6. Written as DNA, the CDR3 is TGCGCCAGCAGCCACACCGGACAGGTTAGCACAGATACGCAGTATTTT. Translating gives CASSHTGQVSTDTQYF.

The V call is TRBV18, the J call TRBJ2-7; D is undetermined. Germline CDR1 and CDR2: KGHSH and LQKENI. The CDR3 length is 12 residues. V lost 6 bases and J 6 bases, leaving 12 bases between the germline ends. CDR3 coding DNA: TGTGCCAGCTCGGAGAAGGGCCTCGAGCAGTACTTC. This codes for CASSEKGLEQYF.